Below are 20 T cell receptor beta chains sequenced from a single sample in a study of cytomegalovirus exposure and HLA in healthy donors. TCRdb keeps only in-frame clones here, not all; method: immunoSEQ multiplex PCR. The profile shows some 350,000 clones, roughly 90% of them singletons. Sequences were obtained from PBMCs. The source is a young woman in good health and CMV-seropositive.

This clone was detected once. This chain joins TRBV28 and TRBJ2-1, with 12 bases aligning to TRBD1. V trimming: 1 base; J trimming: 9 bases; junction bases outside the gene matches: 7. CDR1 is MDHEN and CDR2 is SYDVKM in the germline V gene. The CDR3 consists of 16 residues. The CDR3 DNA reads as TGTGCCAGCAGTTTATTTGGGACAGGGGGCTTGAGTGAGCAGTTCTTC. Amino acid sequence: CASSLFGTGGLSEQFF.

V is TRBV6-1 and J is TRBJ1-2; D is unclear. Germline CDR1 reads MNHNS; CDR2 reads SASEGT. With 7 bases removed from V and 0 bases from J, the gap between germline ends came to 9 bases. CDR3 length: 13 residues. CDR3 residues: CASTSYANYGYTF. The CDR3 DNA follows: TGTGCCAGCACCTCTTATGCTAACTATGGCTACACCTTC.

This chain connects TRBV4-1 to TRBJ2-7, with 11 bases that match TRBD1. CDR1 and CDR2 (germline): MGHRA, YSYEKL. The CDR3 contains 15 residues. V shed 3 bases and J 4 bases; nucleotides not matched to a gene: 5. The CDR3 DNA follows: TGCGCCAGCAGCCACGGACAGGGGGCCGTGTACGAGCAGTACTTC. Its protein is CASSHGQGAVYEQYF.

The V and J genes are TRBV6-5 and TRBJ2-7, with TRBD1 matching over 8 bases. J was trimmed by 4 bases and V by 5 bases; bases with no gene match: 10. The germline V gene has CDR1 MNHEY and CDR2 SVGAGI. This CDR3 region has 15 residues. This CDR3 is CASSPDRGPTYEQYF. The CDR3 DNA sequence: TGTGCCAGCAGTCCCGACAGGGGACCTACGTACGAGCAGTACTTC.

The chain employs TRBV7-2 and TRBJ1-1; unclear D gene. The germline V gene has CDR1 SGHTA and CDR2 FQGNSA. V was clipped by 5 bases and J by 0 bases, with 7 bases between them. The CDR3 length is 13 residues. The CDR3 loop is CASSRALNTEAFF. As DNA, the CDR3 is TGTGCCAGCAGCCGAGCCTTGAACACTGAAGCTTTCTTT.

V usage is TRBV30 and J usage is TRBJ2-6; unclear D gene. V lost 4 bases to trimming and J lost 0 bases, with 7 bases between them. Germline lookup yields CDR1 GTSNPN and CDR2 SVGIG (reference sequence). The CDR3 covers 14 residues. CDR3 sequence reads: CAWTRSSGANVLTF. Written as DNA, the CDR3 is TGTGCCTGGACGCGGAGCTCTGGGGCCAACGTCCTGACTTTC. The full variable domain, completed using reference TRBV30 and TRBJ2-6, is SQTIHQWPATLVQPVGSPLSLECTVEGTSNPNLYWYRQAAGRGLQLLFYSVGIGQISSEVPQNLSASRPQDRQFILSSKKLLLSDSGFYLCAWTRSSGANVLTFGAGSRLTVL.

V is TRBV7-3 and J is TRBJ2-2, with 9 nucleotides matching TRBD2. The V gene's germline CDR1 is SGHTA and CDR2 FQGTGA. CDR3 length: 15 residues. After removal of 4 bases from V and 7 bases from J, the junction contained 7 bases not matched to a gene. In nucleotides, the CDR3 is TGTGCCAGCAGCTCCGGGACTAGCCATGGCGGGGAGCTGTTTTTT. Its translation: CASSSGTSHGGELFF.

This chain links TRBV6-5 with TRBJ1-3, with D unclear. Trimming removed 2 bases at V and 2 bases at J, with 7 bases between. This CDR3 contains 14 residues. Germline V gene sequence: CDR1 MNHEY, CDR2 SVGAGI. The CDR3 loop reads CASSYTGTGNTIYF. The CDR3 nucleotides read TGTGCCAGCAGTTACACGGGTACTGGAAACACCATATATTTT.

The chain couples TRBV2 to TRBJ2-5; TRBD2 aligns across 10 bases. CDR1 and CDR2 (germline): SNHLY, FYNNEI. The CDR3 spans 15 residues. J was trimmed by 3 bases and V by 7 bases; bases with no gene match: 8. The CDR3 nucleotides read TGTGCCAGCACCAGGACTAGCGGTGCCAAAGAGACCCAGTACTTC. Its translation: CASTRTSGAKETQYF.

The DNA for the CDR3 is TGTGCCAGCAGCGCCCGACAGAGCTCCTACGAGCAGTACTTC. Residues: CASSARQSSYEQYF. The chain couples TRBV7-8 to TRBJ2-7; tentative D call: TRBD1 (5 bases). The CDR3 loop spans 14 amino acids. Germline V CDR1 and CDR2: SGHVS, FQNEAQ. Trimming removed 5 bases at V and 0 bases at J, with 11 bases between. Supplemented by reference TRBV7-8 and TRBJ2-7, the full variable domain reads GAGVSQSPRYKVAKRGQDVALRCDPISGHVSLFWYQQALGQGPEFLTYFQNEAQLDKSGLPSDRFFAERPEGSVSTLKIQRTQQEDSAVYLCASSARQSSYEQYFGPGTRLTVT.

The chain combines TRBV4-3 with TRBJ1-4; 7 nucleotides line up with TRBD1. Germline CDR1 and CDR2: LGHNA and YSLEER. The CDR3 is 15 amino acids. Trimming took 8 bases from V and 3 from J; bases not matched to a gene: 9. In nucleotides, the CDR3 is TGCGCCAGCTCCCCAGGGGGGGGCTCTAATGAAAAACTGTTTTTT. This sequence encodes CASSPGGGSNEKLFF.

This chain connects TRBV2 to TRBJ2-2; D unresolved. Germline V gene sequence: CDR1 SNHLY, CDR2 FYNNEI. The CDR3 contains 14 residues. The V end was cut by 7 bases, the J end by 1 base, with 10 bases between. The CDR3, as DNA: TGTGCCAGCAAATCAGTTGGGAACACCGGGGAGCTGTTTTTT. It yields the protein CASKSVGNTGELFF.

V usage is TRBV27 and J usage is TRBJ1-5; D remains ambiguous. Per the germline V gene, CDR1 is MNHEY and CDR2 is SMNVEV (reference sequence). The germline V and J ends were trimmed by 2 bases and 9 bases, with 11 bases remaining between them. This CDR3 contains 13 residues. The CDR3 spells CASSLVVRSPQHF. The CDR3 region has the DNA TGTGCCAGCAGTTTAGTGGTGAGGTCGCCCCAGCATTTT.

V and J are TRBV7-2 and TRBJ2-7; 13 bases agree with TRBD2. With 3 bases clipped from V and 3 bases from J, the junction kept 5 bases outside the gene matches. The CDR3 contains 16 residues. Germline CDR1 SGHTA, CDR2 FQGNSA. CDR3 amino acids: CASSFGTSGNHYEQYF. The CDR3 nucleotides read TGTGCCAGCAGCTTCGGGACTAGCGGGAACCACTACGAGCAGTACTTC.

The chain employs TRBV5-1 and TRBJ1-1; 11 bases are a match to TRBD1. Germline V gene data show CDR1 as SGHRS and CDR2 as YFSETQ. This CDR3 spans 15 amino acids. Trimming cost V 0 bases and J 7 bases; bases outside gene matches: 5. CDR3 sequence reads: CASSLGDRGALEAFF. The CDR3, as DNA: TGCGCCAGCAGCTTGGGGGACAGGGGGGCCCTTGAAGCTTTCTTT. The full variable domain, its missing parts supplied by reference TRBV5-1 and TRBJ1-1, is KAGVTQTPRYLIKTRGQQVTLSCSPISGHRSVSWYQQTPGQGLQFLFEYFSETQRNKGNFPGRFSGRQFSNSRSEMNVSTLELGDSALYLCASSLGDRGALEAFFGQGTRLTVV.

With regard to this clone: Different DNA sequences within this sample yield the same CDR3. The chain couples TRBV6-1 to TRBJ2-7, with 8 bases aligning to TRBD1. Germline CDR1 is MNHNS and CDR2 is SASEGT. J was trimmed by 4 bases and V by 2 bases; bases with no gene match: 4. This CDR3 has 14 amino acids. CDR3 residues: CASSEPGQGYEQYF. The CDR3 DNA sequence: TGTGCCAGCAGTGAACCTGGACAGGGTTACGAGCAGTACTTC.

The V and J genes are TRBV27 and TRBJ1-6, with 7 positions matching TRBD1. J gave up 2 bases and V 2 bases, and 6 bases lay outside the gene matches. From germline, CDR1 is MNHEY and CDR2 SMNVEV (reference sequence). The CDR3 spans 17 residues. In DNA, the CDR3 is TGTGCCAGCAGTTTAGCCCGGACAGGTGCCTATAATTCACCCCTCCACTTT. Its protein product is CASSLARTGAYNSPLHF.

The rearrangement uses TRBV7-9 and TRBJ2-1; 8 bases are a match to TRBD2. The trim removed 1 base at V and 3 bases at J, leaving 11 bases unmatched. Germline CDR1 reads SEHNR; CDR2 reads FQNEAQ (reference sequence). The CDR3 totals 18 residues. The CDR3 DNA follows: TGTGCCAGCAGCTTAGGTGCGCGGGGGGACCCCTACTACAATGAGCAGTTCTTC. Protein sequence: CASSLGARGDPYYNEQFF.

The chain carries TRBV19 and TRBJ1-2; TRBD1 aligns across 8 bases. The CDR3 sequence is 16 residues long. Germline CDR1 LNHDA, CDR2 SQIVND (reference sequence). J lost 8 bases, V lost 5 bases, and 16 bases had no gene match. The CDR3 region is CASSEYSDRALGGYTF. CDR3 bases: TGTGCCAGTAGTGAATACTCGGACAGGGCTTTGGGAGGCTACACCTTC. Full variable domain (remainder filled in from reference TRBV19 and TRBJ1-2): DGGITQSPKYLFRKEGQNVTLSCEQNLNHDAMYWYRQDPGQGLRLIYYSQIVNDFQKGDIAEGYSVSREKKESFPLTVTSAQKNPTAFYLCASSEYSDRALGGYTFGSGTRLTVV.

Details on this clone: Distinct nucleotide sequences in the sample also encode this CDR3. The J gene is TRBJ2-7, the V gene TRBV14; possible D gene TRBD2, 6 bases. V lost 1 base, J lost 6 bases, and 7 bases lay in between. The CDR3 length is 12 residues. CDR1 is SGHDN and CDR2 is FVKESK in the germline V gene. The CDR3 is CASSQAGVEQYF. As DNA, the CDR3 is TGTGCCAGCAGCCAAGCGGGAGTCGAGCAGTACTTC.